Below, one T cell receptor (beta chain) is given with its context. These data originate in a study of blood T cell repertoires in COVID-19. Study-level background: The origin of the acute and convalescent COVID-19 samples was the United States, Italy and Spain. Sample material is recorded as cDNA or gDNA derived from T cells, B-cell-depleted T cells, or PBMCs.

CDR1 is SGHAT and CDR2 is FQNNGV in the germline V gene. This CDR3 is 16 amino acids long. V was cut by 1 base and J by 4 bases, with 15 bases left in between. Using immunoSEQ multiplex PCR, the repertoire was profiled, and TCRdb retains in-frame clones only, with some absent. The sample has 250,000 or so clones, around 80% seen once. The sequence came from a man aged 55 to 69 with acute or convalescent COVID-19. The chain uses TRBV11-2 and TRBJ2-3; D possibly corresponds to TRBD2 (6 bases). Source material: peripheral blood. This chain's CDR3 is CASSLVGTPSPDTQYF. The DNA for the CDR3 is TGTGCCAGCAGCTTAGTAGGGACTCCGAGCCCAGATACGCAGTATTTT.